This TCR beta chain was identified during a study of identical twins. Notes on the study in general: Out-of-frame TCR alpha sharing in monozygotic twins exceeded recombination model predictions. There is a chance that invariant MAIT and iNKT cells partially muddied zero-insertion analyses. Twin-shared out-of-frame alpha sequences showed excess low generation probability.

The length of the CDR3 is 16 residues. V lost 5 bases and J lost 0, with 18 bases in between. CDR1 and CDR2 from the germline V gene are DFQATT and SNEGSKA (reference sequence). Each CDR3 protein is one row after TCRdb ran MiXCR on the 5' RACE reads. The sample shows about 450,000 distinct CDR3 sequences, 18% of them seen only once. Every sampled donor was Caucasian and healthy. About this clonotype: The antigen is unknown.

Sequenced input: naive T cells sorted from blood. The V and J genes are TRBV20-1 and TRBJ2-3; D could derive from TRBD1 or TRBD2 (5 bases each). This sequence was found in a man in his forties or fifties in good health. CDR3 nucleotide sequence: TGCAGTGCTCGAGGGGCGTCGGGAAGGAGCACAGATACGCAGTATTTT. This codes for CSARGASGRSTDTQYF.